This entry is about one T cell receptor (beta chain). What it binds is unknown. Amplification of TCR beta CDR3 regions used RNA transcripts. RT-PCR in the first round used HTBI primers; a second-round multiplex PCR followed. TCRdb re-called the multiplex PCR reads through MiXCR, storing one row per CDR3 protein. Of about 410,000 distinct CDR3 sequences listed, about 16% are singletons. The data were obtained in a study of Graves' ophthalmopathy and Graves' hyperthyroidism. The CDR3 extends over 16 amino acids. Trimming cost V 2 bases and J 7 bases; bases outside gene matches: 12. Germline CDR1 and CDR2: MNHEY and SVGEGT. Study findings and constraints: Blood also harbored most expanded thyroid clonotypes above 0.001 frequency.

The specimen sequenced was peripheral blood. The sequence derives from a woman under 30 with Graves' ophthalmopathy. The chain links TRBV6-2 or TRBV6-3 to TRBJ2-5, with 8 bases aligning to TRBD2. The chain's CDR3 is CASSYTGLAGGRTQYF. The DNA of the CDR3 is TGTGCCAGCAGTTACACCGGACTAGCTGGAGGGCGGACCCAGTACTTC.